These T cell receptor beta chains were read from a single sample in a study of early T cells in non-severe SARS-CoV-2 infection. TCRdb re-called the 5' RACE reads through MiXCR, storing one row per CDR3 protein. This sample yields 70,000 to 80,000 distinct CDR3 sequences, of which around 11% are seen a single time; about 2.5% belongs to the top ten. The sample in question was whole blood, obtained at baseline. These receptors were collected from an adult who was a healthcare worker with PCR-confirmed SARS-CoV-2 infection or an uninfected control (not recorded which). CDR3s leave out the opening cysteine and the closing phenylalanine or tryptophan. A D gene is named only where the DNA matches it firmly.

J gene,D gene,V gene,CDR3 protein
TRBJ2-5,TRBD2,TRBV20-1,SAKAGKETQY
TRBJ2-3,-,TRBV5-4,ASSFPDRGSDTQY
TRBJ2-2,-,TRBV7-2,ADKMGTSNTGELF
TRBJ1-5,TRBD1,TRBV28,ASSSGQENQPQH
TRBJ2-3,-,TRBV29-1,SVEASGDTQY
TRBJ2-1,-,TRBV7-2,ASSPQGGVSYNEQF
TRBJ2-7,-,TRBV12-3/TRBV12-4,ASSMLPRGKSSYEQY
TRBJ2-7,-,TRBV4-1,ASSRGSTYEQY
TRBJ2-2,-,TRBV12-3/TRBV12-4,ASSFRAGELF
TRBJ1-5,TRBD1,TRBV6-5,ASREDRGRGPQH
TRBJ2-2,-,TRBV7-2,ASSLSTGELF